This TCR beta chain was observed in a study of shared clonotypes between healthy human individuals. Assay execution took place at the deep level. Roughly 0.3 ug DNA, tens of thousands of T cell genomes, went into unsorted PBMC replicate PCRs. Sequenced by immunoSEQ multiplex PCR; TCRdb stores in-frame clones only, minus some. The sample yields about 490,000 clones, 60% to 80% seen once. V dropped 9 bases and J dropped 0 bases, with 12 bases sitting between them. The CDR3 length is 14 residues. Germline CDR1 reads MNHNS; CDR2 reads SASEGT. Sequences were obtained from PBMCs. The clonotype comes from a woman in her forties in good health. Some clones in this sample may be carry-over from other donors' samples. This chain uses TRBV6-1 with TRBJ1-3; D is uncertain. In DNA, the CDR3 is TGTGCCAGTACCCCAGGCGGCTCTGGAAACACCATATATTTT. Its translation is CASTPGGSGNTIYF.